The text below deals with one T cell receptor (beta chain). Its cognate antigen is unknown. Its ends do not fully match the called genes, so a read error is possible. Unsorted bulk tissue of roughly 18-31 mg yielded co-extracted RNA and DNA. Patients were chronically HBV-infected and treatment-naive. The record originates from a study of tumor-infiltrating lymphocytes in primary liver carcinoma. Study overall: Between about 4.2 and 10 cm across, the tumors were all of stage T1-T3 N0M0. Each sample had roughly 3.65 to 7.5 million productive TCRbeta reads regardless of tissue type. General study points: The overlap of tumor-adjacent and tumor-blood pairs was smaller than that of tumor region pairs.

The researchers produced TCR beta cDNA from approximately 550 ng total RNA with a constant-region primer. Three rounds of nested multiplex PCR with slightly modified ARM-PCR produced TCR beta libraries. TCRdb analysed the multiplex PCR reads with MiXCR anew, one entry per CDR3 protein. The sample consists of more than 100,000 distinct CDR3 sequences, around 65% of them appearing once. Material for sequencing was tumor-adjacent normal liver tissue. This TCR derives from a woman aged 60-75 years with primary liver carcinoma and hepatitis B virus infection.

This chain's CDR3 is CAGSQAQGWRGEQYF. The CDR3 DNA sequence: TGTGCCGGCAGCCAAGCCCAGGGGTGGAGGGGCGAGCAATACTTC. This chain links TRBV4-2 with TRBJ2-7, with D perhaps given as TRBD1 or TRBD2 (6 bases each). The CDR3 contains 15 residues. Germline lookup yields CDR1 LGHNA and CDR2 YNFKEQ.